This TCR beta chain was obtained from a study of T cell responses to AZD1222 COVID-19 vaccine. Study-wide context: Second-dose intervals near 4 or 12 weeks were combined. Broader study findings: The study sampled repertoires only after the peak T cell response. Clonal diversity may have been underestimated, and the donors were mostly white British, with more females than males. Compared with day 0, the breadth and depth of the Spike-specific TCR repertoire rose significantly after two doses of AZD1222.

Sequenced by immunoSEQ multiplex PCR; TCRdb stores in-frame clones only, minus some. The sample contains 160,000 or so clones, around nine tenths of which appear only once. Comments on this clone: Its antigen is unknown.

This CDR3 region has 14 residues. V lost 6 bases to trimming and J lost 0 bases, with 8 bases between them. Germline V gene sequence: CDR1 MNHEY, CDR2 SVGAGI. The chain uses TRBV6-5 and TRBJ2-2, with no clear D. The source was peripheral blood, collected on day 0 of AZD1222 vaccination. This clonotype was sampled from an adult in good health. The CDR3 loop is CASRDGPNTGELFF. The CDR3 nucleotides read TGTGCCAGCAGGGACGGCCCGAACACCGGGGAGCTGTTTTTT.